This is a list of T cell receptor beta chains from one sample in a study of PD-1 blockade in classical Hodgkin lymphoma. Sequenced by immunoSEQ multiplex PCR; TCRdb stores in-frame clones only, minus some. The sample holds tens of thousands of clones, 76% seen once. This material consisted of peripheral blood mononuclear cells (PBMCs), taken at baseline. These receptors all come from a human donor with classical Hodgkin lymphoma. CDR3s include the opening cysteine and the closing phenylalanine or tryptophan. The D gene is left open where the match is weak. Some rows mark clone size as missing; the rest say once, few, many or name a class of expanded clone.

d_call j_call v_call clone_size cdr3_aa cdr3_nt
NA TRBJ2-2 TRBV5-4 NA CASSPGTYANTGELFF TGTGCCAGCAGCCCAGGGACCTATGCGAACACCGGGGAGCTGTTTTTT
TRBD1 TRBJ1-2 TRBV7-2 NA CASSLARTGGLSNYGYTF TGTGCCAGCAGCTTAGCGCGGACAGGGGGCCTGAGCAACTATGGCTACACCTTC
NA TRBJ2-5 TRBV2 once CASTGGTGETQYF TGTGCCAGCACGGGGGGCACTGGGGAGACCCAGTACTTC
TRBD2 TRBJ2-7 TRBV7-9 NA CASSWGLAESSYEQYF TGTGCCAGCAGCTGGGGACTAGCGGAGAGCTCCTACGAGCAGTACTTC
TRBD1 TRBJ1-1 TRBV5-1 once CASSSNPTGRNTEAFF TGCGCCAGCAGCTCGAACCCGACAGGGCGGAACACTGAAGCTTTCTTT
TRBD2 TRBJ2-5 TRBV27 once CASSSIPPTSGRESLVTQYF TGTGCCAGCAGTTCCATACCCCCGACTAGCGGGAGGGAGTCATTGGTGACCCAGTACTTC
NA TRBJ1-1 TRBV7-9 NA CASSLVAEAFF TGTGCCAGCAGCTTGGTGGCTGAAGCTTTCTTT
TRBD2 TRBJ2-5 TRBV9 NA CASSTGLAGVGETQYF TGTGCCAGCAGCACCGGATTAGCGGGAGTAGGAGAGACCCAGTACTTC
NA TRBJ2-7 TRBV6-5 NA CASSSTLPSYEQYF TGTGCCAGCAGTTCTACCCTCCCGTCCTACGAGCAGTACTTC
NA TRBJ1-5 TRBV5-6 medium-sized CASSFVQGGNQPQHF TGTGCCAGCAGCTTCGTACAGGGTGGCAATCAGCCCCAGCATTTT
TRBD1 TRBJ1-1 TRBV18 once CASSPPTGGGTEAFF TGTGCCAGCTCACCGCCTACAGGGGGAGGGACTGAAGCTTTCTTT
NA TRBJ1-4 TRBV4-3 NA CASSQDWGATNEKLFF TGCGCCAGCAGCCAAGATTGGGGTGCAACTAATGAAAAACTGTTTTTT
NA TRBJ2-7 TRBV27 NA CASRNRGGADEQYF TGTGCCAGCAGAAACAGGGGAGGGGCGGACGAGCAGTACTTC
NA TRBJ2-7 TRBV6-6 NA CASSLSGSYEQYF TGTGCCAGCAGTTTATCGGGGTCCTACGAGCAGTACTTC
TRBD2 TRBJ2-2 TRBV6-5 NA CASKALAGDTGELFF TGTGCCAGCAAGGCGCTAGCGGGCGACACCGGGGAGCTGTTTTTT
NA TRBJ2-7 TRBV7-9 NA CASSPDRRFYEQYF TGTGCCAGCAGCCCCGACAGGAGGTTTTACGAGCAGTACTTC
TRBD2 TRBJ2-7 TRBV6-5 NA CASRYGTSGEQYF TGTGCCAGCAGATACGGGACTAGCGGCGAGCAGTACTTC
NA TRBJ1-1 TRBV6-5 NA CATSYGMNTEAFF TGTGCCACCAGCTACGGGATGAACACTGAAGCTTTCTTT
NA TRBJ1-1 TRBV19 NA CASSIDPGHSTEAFF TGTGCCAGTAGTATAGATCCCGGGCATTCCACTGAAGCTTTCTTT
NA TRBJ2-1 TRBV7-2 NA CASSLAGSSYNEQFF TGTGCCAGCAGCTTAGCCGGGAGTAGCTACAATGAGCAGTTCTTC
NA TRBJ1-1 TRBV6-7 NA CASIRDRDTEAFF TGTGCCAGTATCCGGGACCGAGACACTGAAGCTTTCTTT
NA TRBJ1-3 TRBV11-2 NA CASTWEGVSGNTIYF TGTGCCAGCACCTGGGAGGGGGTTTCTGGAAACACCATATATTTT
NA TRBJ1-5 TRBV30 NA CAWRGDGNQPQHF TGTGCCTGGCGGGGGGATGGCAATCAGCCCCAGCATTTT
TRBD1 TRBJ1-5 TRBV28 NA CASRGGQGRNQPQHF TGTGCCAGCAGAGGGGGACAGGGACGGAATCAGCCCCAGCATTTT
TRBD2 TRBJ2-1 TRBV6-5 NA CASSYSTSGRNEQFF TGTGCCAGCAGTTACTCCACTAGCGGGAGGAATGAGCAGTTCTTC
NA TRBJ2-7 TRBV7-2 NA CASSFLGGEQYF TGTGCCAGCAGCTTCCTGGGTGGCGAGCAGTACTTC
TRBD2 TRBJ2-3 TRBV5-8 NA CASSSGLATDTQYF TGTGCCAGCAGCTCCGGACTAGCAACAGATACGCAGTATTTT
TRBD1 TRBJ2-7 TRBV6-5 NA CASSRTGAYEQYF TGTGCCAGCAGTCGGACAGGAGCCTACGAGCAGTACTTC
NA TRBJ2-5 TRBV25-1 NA CASSRDFQETQYF TGTGCCAGCAGTAGGGACTTCCAAGAGACCCAGTACTTC
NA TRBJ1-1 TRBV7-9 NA CASSPRTDEAFF TGTGCCAGCAGCCCAAGGACAGATGAAGCTTTCTTT
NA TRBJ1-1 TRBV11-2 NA CASSLGRRSYLNTEAFF TGTGCCAGCAGCTTAGGCAGGAGAAGTTACCTGAACACTGAAGCTTTCTTT
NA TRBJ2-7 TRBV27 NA CASGSISGYEQYF TGTGCCAGCGGATCTATTAGTGGCTACGAGCAGTACTTC
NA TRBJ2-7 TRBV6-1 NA CASSYKIGQYF TGTGCCAGCAGTTACAAAATTGGGCAGTACTTC
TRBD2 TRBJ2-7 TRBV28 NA CASYPTGLASYEQYF TGTGCCAGCTACCCAACGGGACTAGCCTCCTACGAGCAGTACTTC
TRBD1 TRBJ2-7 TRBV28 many CASSLRTGISYEQYF TGTGCCAGCAGTCTAAGGACAGGGATCTCCTACGAGCAGTACTTC
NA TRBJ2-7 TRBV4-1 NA CASSQVTSLSYEQYF TGCGCCAGCAGCCAAGTAACTAGTCTCTCCTACGAGCAGTACTTC
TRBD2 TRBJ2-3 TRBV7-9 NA CASSQSGGKETDTQYF TGTGCCAGCAGCCAGTCGGGGGGAAAGGAAACAGATACGCAGTATTTT
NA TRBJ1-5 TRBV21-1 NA CASSKEKSRPQKDQPQHF TGTGCCAGCAGCAAGGAAAAGAGTCGACCGCAAAAAGATCAGCCCCAGCATTTT
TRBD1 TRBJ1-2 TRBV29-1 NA CSDLQQGAIGYTF TGCAGCGATCTTCAACAGGGGGCGATTGGCTACACCTTC
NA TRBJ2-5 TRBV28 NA CASSRGPGTGEVAQYF TGTGCCAGCAGTCGAGGCCCCGGAACAGGGGAGGTGGCCCAGTACTTC
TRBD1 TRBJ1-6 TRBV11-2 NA CASSLKMAGGGNSPLHF TGTGCCAGCAGCTTAAAGATGGCAGGGGGCGGCAATTCACCCCTCCACTTT
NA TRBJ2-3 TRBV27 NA CASSLGGGSGDTQYF TGTGCCAGCAGTTTAGGAGGGGGAAGCGGAGATACGCAGTATTTT
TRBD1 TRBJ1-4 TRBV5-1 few CASSLQGPGGEKLFF TGCGCCAGCAGCTTACAGGGGCCAGGGGGTGAAAAACTGTTTTTT
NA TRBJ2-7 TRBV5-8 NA CASRRQFGTSYEQYF TGTGCCAGCAGGCGACAATTTGGGACCTCCTACGAGCAGTACTTC
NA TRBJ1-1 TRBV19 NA CASSLRVMNTEAFF TGTGCCAGTAGTCTAAGGGTTATGAACACTGAAGCTTTCTTT
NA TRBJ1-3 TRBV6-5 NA CASSPPERSGNTIYF TGTGCCAGCAGCCCCCCAGAGCGCTCTGGAAACACCATATATTTT
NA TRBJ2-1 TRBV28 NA CASRNSGSSYNEQFF TGTGCCAGCAGGAATAGCGGCAGCTCCTACAATGAGCAGTTCTTC
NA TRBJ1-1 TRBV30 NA CAWSLGGMQTEAFF TGTGCCTGGAGCCTCGGGGGTATGCAAACTGAAGCTTTCTTT
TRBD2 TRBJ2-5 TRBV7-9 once CASSPSERESQYF TGTGCCAGCAGCCCGTCTGAGCGGGAGTCCCAGTACTTC